What follows are 29 T cell receptor beta chains derived from one specimen sequenced in a study of follicular helper T cells after annual influenza vaccination. This table comes from immunoSEQ multiplex PCR, and its TCRdb copy is limited to in-frame clones, with some not included. The table has roughly 2,000 clones, about four fifths seen once. Time point denoted: 2015-2016 season, pre-vaccination. The sample in question was CXCR5+ CD38+ circulating T follicular helper cells from blood, obtained on the day of influenza vaccination. The sample's subset: circulating Tfh, non-naive CD4+CXCR5+PD-1+ (ICOS+CD38+ or ICOS-CD38-). Receptor source: an adult who received the influenza vaccine.

This chain links TRBV19 with TRBJ2-7, with TRBD2 identical over 11 bases. CDR1 LNHDA and CDR2 SQIVND come from the germline V gene (reference sequence). The CDR3 covers 16 residues. V lost 3 bases, J lost 2 bases, and 6 bases stayed unmatched. The CDR3 here is CASSIRPTSGAYEQYF. For the CDR3, the DNA is TGTGCCAGTAGTATCCGCCCGACTAGCGGGGCCTACGAGCAGTACTTC.

CDR3 loop: CASSSDRGLNQPQHF. CDR3 bases: TGTGCCAGCAGTTCGGACAGGGGGCTAAATCAGCCCCAGCATTTT. The V gene is TRBV28, the J gene TRBJ1-5, with 11 positions matching TRBD1. The V and J ends lost 4 bases and 4 bases, in that order; junction bases with no gene match: 3. CDR1 is MDHEN and CDR2 is SYDVKM in the germline V gene. The CDR3 has 15 residues.

This clone has a handful of counts. This chain uses TRBV12-5 with TRBJ1-2; D is undetermined. Germline loops: CDR1 LGHNT, CDR2 FRNRAP. Trimming pared 1 base from V and 3 bases from J, leaving 12 bases between. This CDR3 region has 15 residues. In DNA, the CDR3 is TGTGCTAGTGGTTTGGCCCCCCGGGGTGACTATGGCTACACCTTC. This gives the protein CASGLAPRGDYGYTF.

The chain couples TRBV11-2 to TRBJ2-7, with D possibly called TRBD1 or TRBD2 (5 bases each). V was pared by 4 bases and J by 0 bases, with 16 bases between. The CDR3 runs to 16 residues. The V gene's germline CDR1 is SGHAT and CDR2 FQNNGV. The CDR3 bases are TGTGCCAGCAGCTCCGATTATGAGGGACCCTCCTACGAGCAGTACTTC. This sequence encodes CASSSDYEGPSYEQYF.

The V and J genes are TRBV10-2 and TRBJ1-4, with D maybe TRBD1 (5 bases). The CDR3 loop spans 18 amino acids. V was shortened by 0 bases and J by 3 bases, with 17 bases between the two germline ends. Germline lookup yields CDR1 WSHSY and CDR2 SAAADI. Written as DNA, the CDR3 is TGCGCCAGCAGTGAGTCGCAGGGTTTGGTTTCAGCTAATGAAAAACTGTTTTTT. It codes for CASSESQGLVSANEKLFF.

This chain links TRBV10-3 with TRBJ2-2, with no clear D. CDR1 ENHRY and CDR2 SYGVKD come from the germline V gene. The CDR3 has 13 amino acids. The V end was cut by 4 bases, the J end by 4 bases, with 7 bases between. The CDR3 here is CAISVQATGELFF. CDR3 DNA sequence: TGTGCCATCAGTGTTCAGGCCACCGGGGAGCTGTTTTTT.

This clone was detected a few times. The rearrangement links TRBV7-2 to TRBJ2-7; D possibly corresponds to TRBD2 (7 bases). The CDR3 is 12 residues long. Germline V gene sequence: CDR1 SGHTA, CDR2 FQGNSA. Trimming pared 6 bases from V and 6 bases from J, leaving 12 bases between. CDR3 sequence reads: CASRGGGVEQYF. CDR3 DNA sequence: TGTGCCAGCAGGGGAGGGGGAGTCGAGCAGTACTTC.

The chain is built from TRBV7-8 and TRBJ2-7; 9 bases fit TRBD1. J gave up 6 bases and V 2 bases, and 5 bases lay outside the gene matches. This CDR3 has 14 amino acids. Germline lookup yields CDR1 SGHVS and CDR2 FQNEAQ. The CDR3 spells CASSLTGGKGEQYF. The CDR3 DNA follows: TGTGCCAGCAGCTTAACAGGGGGCAAGGGCGAGCAGTACTTC.

The rearrangement uses TRBV12-5 and TRBJ2-3, with D uncertain. The V gene lost 6 bases and the J gene lost 6 bases, with 10 bases spanning the gap. The CDR3 covers 12 residues. In germline, CDR1 is LGHNT, CDR2 FRNRAP. The CDR3 DNA follows: TGTGCTAGTGGACCCAATGGGGATACGCAGTATTTT. Its translation: CASGPNGDTQYF.

The rearrangement uses TRBV6-6 and TRBJ1-6; 7 bases match TRBD1. J was trimmed by 7 bases and V by 5 bases; bases with no gene match: 5. This CDR3 has 14 residues. CDR1 is MNHNY, CDR2 SVGAGI, per germline (reference sequence). DNA for the CDR3: TGTGCCAGCAGTGAGACAGGGAACAATTCACCCCTCCACTTT. Translated: CASSETGNNSPLHF.

This rearrangement joins TRBV5-1 to TRBJ2-2; TRBD1 might be the D (5 bases). Germline assignment: CDR1 SGHRS and CDR2 YFSETQ. Trimming removed 0 bases from V and 6 bases from J, with 9 bases in between. The CDR3 is made up of 14 amino acids. This chain's CDR3 is CASSLDWGAGELFF. DNA for the CDR3: TGCGCCAGCAGCTTGGATTGGGGCGCCGGGGAGCTGTTTTTT.

The chain couples TRBV27 to TRBJ2-1, with TRBD1 matching 10 bases. The CDR3 runs 19 residues. CDR1 MNHEY and CDR2 SMNVEV come from the germline V gene (reference sequence). The junction had 17 bases not matched to a gene; V was cut back by 2 bases and J by 7 bases. The CDR3 DNA follows: TGTGCCAGCAGTTTAAAGGCCAGCCCCGGGACAGGGGTATGGAATGAGCAGTTCTTC. This sequence encodes CASSLKASPGTGVWNEQFF.

This chain uses TRBV7-6 with TRBJ2-3, with TRBD1 identical over 11 bases. Germline loops: CDR1 SGHVS, CDR2 FNYEAQ. The CDR3 is 16 residues long. The V gene end was trimmed by 5 bases and the J gene end by 8 bases; junction bases not matched to a gene: 12. This CDR3 is CASSIRDRGISGTQYF. CDR3 in DNA: TGTGCCAGCAGCATCCGGGACAGGGGGATTTCGGGTACGCAGTATTTT.

The chain recombines TRBV5-3 with TRBJ2-3; no clear D gene. TRBV5-3 carries the ORF label, with uncertain function. Trimming pared 4 bases from V and 6 bases from J, leaving 15 bases between. There are 14 residues in the CDR3. DNA of the CDR3: TGTGCCAGAAGCCCGGCCCCAGGCCCCGATACGCAGTATTTT. Its protein product is CARSPAPGPDTQYF.

The rearrangement links TRBV7-2 to TRBJ1-2; D not certain. The V gene lost 4 bases and the J gene lost 4 bases, with 13 bases spanning the gap. The length of the CDR3 is 14 residues. Germline V CDR1 and CDR2: SGHTA, FQGNSA. DNA of the CDR3: TGTGCCAGCAGCTACTCCCACCCTTCCTATGGCTACACCTTC. Translating it yields CASSYSHPSYGYTF.

This clone was picked up a small number of times. The chain carries TRBV5-4 and TRBJ2-5; D may correspond to TRBD1 or TRBD2 (5 bases each). CDR1 is SGHNT, CDR2 YYREEE, per germline (reference sequence). The CDR3 is 13 residues long. V gave up 0 bases and J gave up 5 bases, with 8 bases separating them. The CDR3 here is CASSLGGTETQYF. CDR3 in DNA: TGTGCCAGCAGCTTGGGAGGGACGGAGACCCAGTACTTC.

This rearrangement joins TRBV28 to TRBJ2-1, with D unclear. The CDR3 has 11 amino acids. Per the germline V gene, CDR1 is MDHEN and CDR2 is SYDVKM. V shed 6 bases and J shed 4 bases, with 4 bases lying between them. In DNA form, the CDR3 reads TGTGCCAGCAGCAGGTACAATGAGCAGTTCTTC. Encoded protein: CASSRYNEQFF.

V usage is TRBV6-1 and J usage is TRBJ1-1; 7 nucleotides agree with TRBD1. Trimming at V came to 5 bases and at J to 5 bases, leaving 5 bases not matched to a gene. This CDR3 spans 13 amino acids. CDR1 MNHNS and CDR2 SASEGT come from the germline V gene. The CDR3 region is CASSLTGRTEAFF. CDR3 DNA: TGTGCCAGCAGTTTGACAGGGAGGACTGAAGCTTTCTTT.

The rearrangement links TRBV5-4 to TRBJ2-1; a weak D match, TRBD1 (6 bases). V was trimmed by 2 bases and J by 8 bases, leaving 20 bases between them. The germline CDR1 and CDR2 sequences are SGHNT and YYREEE (reference sequence). The CDR3 consists of 16 residues. CDR3 in amino acids: CASSFKGEPKMYEQFF. In DNA form, the CDR3 reads TGTGCCAGCAGCTTCAAGGGGGAGCCCAAAATGTATGAGCAGTTCTTC.

This rearrangement joins TRBV4-1 to TRBJ1-1; TRBD1 aligns across 9 bases. V dropped 2 bases and J dropped 4; count of bases not matched to a gene: 8. The V gene's germline CDR1 is MGHRA and CDR2 YSYEKL. This CDR3 comprises 16 residues. The CDR3: CASSQFSGTGSTEAFF. The DNA of the CDR3 is TGCGCCAGCAGCCAATTTTCCGGGACAGGGTCCACTGAAGCTTTCTTT.

The chain combines TRBV25-1 with TRBJ2-1; 12 bases map to TRBD2. V shed 2 bases, J shed 8 bases, and the junction held 7 bases outside the gene matches. The CDR3 sequence is 16 residues long. CDR1 and CDR2 (germline): MGHDK, SYGVNS. CDR3 residues: CASSELAGGLQHEQFF. In DNA, the CDR3 is TGTGCCAGCAGTGAACTAGCGGGGGGGCTCCAGCATGAGCAGTTCTTC.

This clone appeared a single time. The CDR3 protein is CASSNRGLGQPQHF. In DNA, the CDR3 is TGTGCCAGTAGTAACCGGGGCTTGGGGCAGCCCCAGCATTTT. This chain links TRBV19 with TRBJ1-5, with D perhaps TRBD1 (5 bases). There are 14 residues in the CDR3. In germline, CDR1 is LNHDA, CDR2 SQIVND (reference sequence). The V and J ends lost 4 bases and 7 bases respectively, with 14 bases between them.

With respect to this clone: This specimen includes other DNA sequences encoding the same CDR3. CDR3 bases: TGTGCCAGCAGTTACTCGGGGGGTGGGGGTCAGCCCCAGCATTTT. It specifies CASSYSGGGGQPQHF. The V gene is TRBV6-5, the J gene TRBJ1-5; D possibly corresponds to TRBD1 (5 bases). CDR1 is MNHEY and CDR2 is SVGAGI in the germline V gene. Trimming took off 0 bases at V and 6 bases at J, with 12 bases between the two ends. The CDR3 covers 15 residues.

The chain uses TRBV6-1 and TRBJ2-5; 14 positions match TRBD2. V was clipped by 4 bases and J by 2 bases; unmatched bases: 6. Germline V gives CDR1 MNHNS, CDR2 SASEGT. The CDR3 sequence is 17 residues long. The CDR3 sequence is CASSGGLAGVLQETQYF. The CDR3 coding sequence is TGTGCCAGCAGTGGGGGACTAGCGGGAGTTCTACAAGAGACCCAGTACTTC.

The chain recombines TRBV29-1 with TRBJ2-7; 9 bases fit TRBD2. The CDR3 runs to 16 residues. Per the germline V gene, CDR1 is SQVTM and CDR2 is ANQGSEA. Trimming removed 7 bases from V and 0 bases from J; junction bases left unmatched: 13. The CDR3: CSDGLAGTQYSYEQYF. The CDR3 nucleotides read TGCAGCGATGGGCTAGCGGGGACACAATACTCCTACGAGCAGTACTTC.

The J gene is TRBJ2-3, the V gene TRBV15; no clear D gene. V was shortened by 1 base and J by 10 bases, with 9 bases between the two germline ends. Germline CDR1 is LNHNV and CDR2 is YYDKDF (reference sequence). There are 12 residues in the CDR3. Here the CDR3 reads CATSRAREAQYF. CDR3 bases: TGTGCCACCAGCAGAGCGCGAGAGGCGCAGTATTTT.

Regarding this clone: The same CDR3 arises from other DNA sequences in this sample as well. The rearrangement joins TRBV7-2 to TRBJ2-5, with 9 bases aligning to TRBD1. J gave up 5 bases and V 3 bases, and 7 bases lay outside the gene matches. Per the germline V gene, CDR1 is SGHTA and CDR2 is FQGNSA. The CDR3 is 15 residues long. The CDR3 spells CASSFPGQGGETQYF. The CDR3 coding sequence is TGTGCCAGCAGCTTCCCGGGACAGGGCGGTGAGACCCAGTACTTC.

V is TRBV6-1 and J is TRBJ1-1; D is uncertain. V was shortened by 6 bases and J by 1 base, with 9 bases between the two germline ends. The CDR3 is made up of 13 amino acids. Germline CDR1 MNHNS, CDR2 SASEGT. DNA of the CDR3: TGTGCCAGCAGCCGAGGTCAGAACACTGAAGCTTTCTTT. This translates into CASSRGQNTEAFF.

This chain connects TRBV5-1 to TRBJ2-7, with D unresolved. Per germline, CDR1 SGHRS and CDR2 YFSETQ. With 0 bases removed from V and 3 bases from J, the gap between germline ends came to 13 bases. This CDR3 spans 15 amino acids. The CDR3, as DNA: TGCGCCAGCAGCTTGGTTCCAGATTCAGTCTACGAGCAGTACTTC. Translating gives CASSLVPDSVYEQYF.